Sequencing of this T cell receptor beta chain was carried out in a study of blood T cell repertoires in COVID-19. Study context: PBMCs, B-cell-depleted T cells, or T cells were the source of the cDNA or gDNA that made up the material.

V was shortened by 5 bases and J by 5 bases, with 10 bases between the two germline ends. The CDR3 runs to 13 residues. In germline, CDR1 is LNHDA, CDR2 SQIVND (reference sequence). TCRdb's table, derived via immunoSEQ multiplex PCR, lists solely in-frame clones and lacks some. The data contain about 170,000 clones, around 86% of them singletons. Source material: peripheral blood. The receptor was isolated from a man aged 65 to 79 with acute or convalescent COVID-19. The J gene is TRBJ2-1, the V gene TRBV19, with D unclear. CDR3 amino acids: CASSPPENNEQFF. CDR3 DNA sequence: TGTGCCAGTAGTCCTCCGGAGAACAATGAGCAGTTCTTC.